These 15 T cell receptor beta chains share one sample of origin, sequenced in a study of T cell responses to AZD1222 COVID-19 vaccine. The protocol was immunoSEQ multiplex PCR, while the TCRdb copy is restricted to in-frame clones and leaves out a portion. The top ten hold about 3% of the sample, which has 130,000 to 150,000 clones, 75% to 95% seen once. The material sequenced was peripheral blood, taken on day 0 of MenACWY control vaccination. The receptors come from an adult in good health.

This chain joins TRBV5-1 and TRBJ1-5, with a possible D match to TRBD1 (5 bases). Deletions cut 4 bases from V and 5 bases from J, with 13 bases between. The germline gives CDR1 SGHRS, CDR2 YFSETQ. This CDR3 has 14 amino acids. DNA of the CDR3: TGCGCCAGCAGCCGCGACAGCACCTATCAGCCCCAGCATTTT. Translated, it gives CASSRDSTYQPQHF. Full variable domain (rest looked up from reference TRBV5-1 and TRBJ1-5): KAGVTQTPRYLIKTRGQQVTLSCSPISGHRSVSWYQQTPGQGLQFLFEYFSETQRNKGNFPGRFSGRQFSNSRSEMNVSTLELGDSALYLCASSRDSTYQPQHFGDGTRLSIL.

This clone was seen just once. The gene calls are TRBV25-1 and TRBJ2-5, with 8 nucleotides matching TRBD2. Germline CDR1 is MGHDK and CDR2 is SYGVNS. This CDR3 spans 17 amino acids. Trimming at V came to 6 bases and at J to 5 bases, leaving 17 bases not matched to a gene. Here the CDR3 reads CASSDPPAAGGEETQYF. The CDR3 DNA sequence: TGTGCCAGCAGCGACCCCCCCGCGGCGGGAGGCGAGGAGACCCAGTACTTC.

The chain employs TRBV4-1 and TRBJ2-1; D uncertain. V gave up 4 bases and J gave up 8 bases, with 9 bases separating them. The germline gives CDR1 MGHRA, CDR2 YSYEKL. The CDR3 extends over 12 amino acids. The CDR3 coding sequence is TGCGCCAGCAGCCCCGACCTGGATGAGCAGTTCTTC. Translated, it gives CASSPDLDEQFF.

DNA for the CDR3: TGTGCCAGCAGTTACTCGGCCCAGCGGAACGGCTACACCTTC. Its translation is CASSYSAQRNGYTF. The chain is built from TRBV6-5 and TRBJ1-2; D remains unclear. Germline CDR1 MNHEY, CDR2 SVGAGI. CDR3 length: 14 amino acids. Deletions cut 0 bases from V and 8 bases from J, with 13 bases between.

CDR3 residues: CASSPPPGTGHTSGANVLTF. The CDR3, as DNA: TGTGCCAGTAGTCCCCCGCCCGGGACAGGACATACTTCTGGGGCCAACGTCCTGACTTTC. The chain couples TRBV19 to TRBJ2-6; 8 nucleotides align to TRBD1. The CDR3 contains 20 residues. Looked up from germline, CDR1 is LNHDA and CDR2 is SQIVND (reference sequence). V dropped 5 bases and J dropped 1; count of bases not matched to a gene: 16.

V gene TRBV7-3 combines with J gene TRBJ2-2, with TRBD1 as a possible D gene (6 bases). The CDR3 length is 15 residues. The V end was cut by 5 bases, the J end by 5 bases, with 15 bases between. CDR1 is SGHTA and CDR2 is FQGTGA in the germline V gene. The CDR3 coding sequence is TGTGCCAGCAGCCCTTACAGGGAATGGACCGGGGAGCTGTTTTTT. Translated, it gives CASSPYREWTGELFF.

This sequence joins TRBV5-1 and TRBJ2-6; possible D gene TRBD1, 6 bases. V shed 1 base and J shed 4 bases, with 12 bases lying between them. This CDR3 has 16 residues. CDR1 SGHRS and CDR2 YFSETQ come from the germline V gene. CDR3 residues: CASSLSGVVGANVLTF. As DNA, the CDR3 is TGCGCCAGCAGCTTGTCAGGGGTGGTAGGGGCCAACGTCCTGACTTTC.

This CDR3 reads CASLPIRDRTYEQYF. CDR3 sequence (DNA): TGTGCCAGCCTTCCAATTAGAGACCGTACCTACGAGCAGTACTTC. The chain joins TRBV6-5 to TRBJ2-7, with D unclear. CDR3 length: 15 residues. V was pared by 8 bases and J by 2 bases, with 19 bases between. Germline V gene sequence: CDR1 MNHEY, CDR2 SVGAGI.

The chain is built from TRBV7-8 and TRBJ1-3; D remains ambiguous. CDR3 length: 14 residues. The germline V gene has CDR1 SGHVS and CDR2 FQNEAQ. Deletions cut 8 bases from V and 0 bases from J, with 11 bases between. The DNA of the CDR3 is TGTGCCAGCGCCGTTTGGGACTCTGGAAACACCATATATTTT. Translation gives CASAVWDSGNTIYF.

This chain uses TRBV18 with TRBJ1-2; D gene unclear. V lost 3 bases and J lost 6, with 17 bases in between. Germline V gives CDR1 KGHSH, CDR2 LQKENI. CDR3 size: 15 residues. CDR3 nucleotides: TGTGCCAGCTCACCCCGCCGGACGGACTTCGATGGCTACACCTTC. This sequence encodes CASSPRRTDFDGYTF.

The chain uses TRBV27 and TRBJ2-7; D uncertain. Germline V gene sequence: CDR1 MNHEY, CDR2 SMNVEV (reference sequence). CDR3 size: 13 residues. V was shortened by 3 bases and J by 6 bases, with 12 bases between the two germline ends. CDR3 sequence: CASSFEAPGEQYF. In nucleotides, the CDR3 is TGTGCCAGCAGTTTTGAAGCCCCCGGCGAGCAGTACTTC.

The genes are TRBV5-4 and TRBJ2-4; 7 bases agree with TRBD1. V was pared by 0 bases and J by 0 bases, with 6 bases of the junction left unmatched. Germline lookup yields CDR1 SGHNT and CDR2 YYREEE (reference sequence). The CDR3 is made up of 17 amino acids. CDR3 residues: CASSLGGTAVAKNIQYF. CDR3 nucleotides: TGTGCCAGCAGCTTGGGGGGGACAGCCGTAGCCAAAAACATTCAGTACTTC.

CDR3 DNA: TGTGCCAGCAGTGAAGTTGGCGGATGGCTCGTCACTGAAGCTTTCTTT. It codes for CASSEVGGWLVTEAFF. The chain is built from TRBV6-1 and TRBJ1-1; no clear D. V lost 1 base, J lost 4 bases, and 16 bases lay in between. Germline V gene lookup returns CDR1 MNHNS and CDR2 SASEGT. The CDR3 extends over 16 amino acids.

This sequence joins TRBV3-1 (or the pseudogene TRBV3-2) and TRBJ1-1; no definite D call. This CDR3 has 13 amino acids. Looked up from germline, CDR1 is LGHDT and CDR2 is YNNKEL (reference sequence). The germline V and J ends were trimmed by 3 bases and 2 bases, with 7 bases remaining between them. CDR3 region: CASSQTPNTEAFF. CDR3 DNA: TGTGCCAGCAGCCAGACCCCTAACACTGAAGCTTTCTTT.

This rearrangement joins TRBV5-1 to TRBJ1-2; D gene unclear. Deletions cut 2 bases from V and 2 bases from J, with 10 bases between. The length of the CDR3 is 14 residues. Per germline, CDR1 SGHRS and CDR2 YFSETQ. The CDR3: CASSFTPGNYGYTF. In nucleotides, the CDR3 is TGCGCCAGCAGCTTTACACCCGGGAACTATGGCTACACCTTC.